In its sample, the clone carrying this T cell receptor (beta chain) is medium-sized (0.01 to 0.1%). As yet, its antigen is unknown. There are 13 residues in the CDR3. Germline loops: CDR1 GTSNPN, CDR2 SVGIG (reference sequence). Trimming stripped 5 bases from V and 4 bases from J, with 12 bases between. This sample is part of a study of T and B cells in COVID-19 patients. Study-wide background: The recovered patients had mostly mild to moderate COVID-19 with outpatient management. Study-level results: Patients with COVID-19 reportedly showed strongly skewed T cell receptor beta variable and joining gene usage.

Blood genomic DNA input for TRB amplification was about 240-550 ng. Multiplex PCR with BIOMED2 TRB-A/B primer pools amplified TRB rearrangements. TCRdb redid the calling of the multiplex PCR reads with MiXCR, one entry per CDR3 protein. This sample has fewer than 9,500 distinct CDR3 sequences, with around 29% found just once. The source material was blood. The receptor was isolated from a human donor who had recovered from COVID-19. The chain employs TRBV30 and TRBJ1-5; D ambiguous. The CDR3 is CAWGVLGNQPQHF. The CDR3, as DNA: TGTGCCTGGGGGGTTCTGGGTAATCAGCCCCAGCATTTT.